This TCR beta chain comes out of a study of blood T cell repertoires in COVID-19. Overall study context: The samples span acute and convalescent COVID-19 from the United States, Italy and Spain. From T cells, B-cell-depleted T cells, or PBMCs came the material, which was cDNA or gDNA.

Per the germline V gene, CDR1 is SGDLS and CDR2 is YYNGEE. The CDR3 sequence is 14 residues long. The ends lost 0 bases at V and 3 bases at J; junction bases unmatched: 0. In the original workflow: Cell counts per sample came from amplifying reference gene primers. TCRdb's copy holds only in-frame clones and misses some; the assay was immunoSEQ multiplex PCR. The V and J calls and clone size were taken over from that table, and D and trimming were inferred from the DNA. The repertoire holds 360,000 or so clones, with 90% as singletons. The chain is built from TRBV9 and TRBJ1-3; 7 bases are a match to TRBD1. This TCR was sampled from a man aged 18 to 29 with active or convalescent COVID-19. Source material: peripheral blood. The CDR3 loop reads CASSVDRGGNTIYF. The CDR3 coding sequence is TGTGCCAGCAGCGTAGACAGGGGTGGAAACACCATATATTTT. The whole variable domain, filled in from reference TRBV9 and TRBJ1-3, reads DSGVTQTPKHLITATGQRVTLRCSPRSGDLSVYWYQQSLDQGLQFLIQYYNGEERAKGNILERFSAQQFPDLHSELNLSSLELGDSALYFCASSVDRGGNTIYFGEGSWLTVV.